These T cell receptor beta chains were read from a single sample in a study of shared clonotypes between healthy human individuals. Sequencing was performed with immunoSEQ multiplex PCR; in TCRdb, only in-frame clones are kept and a portion is missing. The table shows 330,000 or so clones, with about 74% occurring only once. The sequencing input was memory CD4+ T cells sorted from blood. The receptor source for this set is a man aged 25 to 40 in good health. CDR3s include the opening cysteine and the closing phenylalanine or tryptophan. The D gene is left open where the match is weak. Rows give clone size only sometimes, using once, few, many, or a class for an expanded clone.

NA,12,NA,TRBJ1-1,TRBV28,CASSLGNTEAFF
few,12,NA,TRBJ2-5,TRBV6-6,CASADGQETQYF
NA,15,NA,TRBJ1-1,TRBV2,CASSERGSGTVEAFF
NA,17,TRBD2,TRBJ2-2,TRBV19,CASSIDASGRAAGELFF
NA,14,NA,TRBJ2-7,TRBV6-1,CASSEVTGSYEQYF
NA,16,TRBD1,TRBJ2-7,TRBV28,CASSSSGTGGSYEQYF
NA,15,NA,TRBJ2-1,TRBV7-3,CASSPTAWAPEEQFF
NA,11,NA,TRBJ2-3,TRBV5-1,CASSLVDTQYF
NA,17,TRBD2,TRBJ2-5,TRBV5-1,CASSLGGSGSLGETQYF
NA,16,TRBD1,TRBJ1-5,TRBV18,CASSPAGTGTNQPQHF
NA,14,NA,TRBJ1-4,TRBV11-2,CASSPGITGEKLFF
NA,17,NA,TRBJ2-1,TRBV7-2,CASSLPVRASSYNEQFF
NA,14,NA,TRBJ2-1,TRBV15,CATSSQGSYNEQFF
few,17,TRBD1,TRBJ2-6,TRBV7-2,CASSPTGGRSGANVLTF
NA,13,NA,TRBJ1-2,TRBV19,CASSARDGYGYTF